The following is a TCR beta chain sequence with its context. The antigen is not known. Germline V gene data show CDR1 as MNHEY and CDR2 as SVGAGI. This CDR3 is 15 amino acids long. J gave up 0 bases and V 4 bases, and 4 bases lay outside the gene matches. The data were taken from a study of cytomegalovirus exposure and HLA in healthy donors. Primers: 60 Vbeta forward and 13 Jbeta reverse. TCRdb keeps only in-frame clones here, not all; method: immunoSEQ multiplex PCR. The table has about 80,000 clones, about 80% seen once. General study results and limits: Productive rates of about 90% or about 30% were seen for most TCR beta V segments in an earlier analysis. Cytomegalovirus-associated TCR beta chains were listed, numbering more than 150. TCR beta sequences numbering roughly 18,000 were associated with HLA alleles at 0.05 false discovery rate in a later analysis.

Unrecorded immune exposures were likely, despite nominal health at sampling. Sequenced input: PBMCs. This sequence was found in a man aged 30 to 45 in good health and CMV-seronegative. The chain carries TRBV6-5 and TRBJ2-3, with 7 bases fitting TRBD2. DNA of the CDR3: TGTGCCAGCAGTTCCCCTAGCGGAAGCACAGATACGCAGTATTTT. It translates to CASSSPSGSTDTQYF.